These 2 T cell receptor beta chains came from one sample sequenced in a study of metastatic and nonmetastatic thyroid tumors. Using MiXCR, TCRdb reanalyzed the PCR reads. The sample holds about 46,000 clones; 24% are singletons and the top ten take approximately 3.5%. Patients were all untreated before their thyroid surgery. Sequences were obtained from blood. The receptor source for this set is a male donor with papillary thyroid cancer or a benign thyroid nodule (not recorded which). Some clones in this sample may be carry-over from other donors' samples.

This clone was seen at least ten times. The same CDR3 also results from other DNA sequences found in this sample. The rearrangement uses TRBV5-1 and TRBJ2-3; no clear D. Trimming pared 0 bases from V and 2 bases from J, leaving 7 bases between. In germline, CDR1 is SGHRS, CDR2 YFSETQ. The CDR3 spans 14 residues. CDR3: CASSLGTSTDTQYF. Written as DNA, the CDR3 is TGCGCCAGCAGCTTGGGGACCTCCACAGATACGCAGTATTTT.

This sequence joins TRBV11-2 and TRBJ1-1, with D maybe TRBD1 (6 bases). CDR1 and CDR2 (germline): SGHAT, FQNNGV. The ends were cut back, 0 bases at V and 6 bases at J, with 8 bases in the middle. The CDR3 consists of 13 residues. The CDR3 DNA reads as TGTGCCAGCAGCTTAGAGGGGGCATCTGAAGCTTTCTTT. Protein product: CASSLEGASEAFF.